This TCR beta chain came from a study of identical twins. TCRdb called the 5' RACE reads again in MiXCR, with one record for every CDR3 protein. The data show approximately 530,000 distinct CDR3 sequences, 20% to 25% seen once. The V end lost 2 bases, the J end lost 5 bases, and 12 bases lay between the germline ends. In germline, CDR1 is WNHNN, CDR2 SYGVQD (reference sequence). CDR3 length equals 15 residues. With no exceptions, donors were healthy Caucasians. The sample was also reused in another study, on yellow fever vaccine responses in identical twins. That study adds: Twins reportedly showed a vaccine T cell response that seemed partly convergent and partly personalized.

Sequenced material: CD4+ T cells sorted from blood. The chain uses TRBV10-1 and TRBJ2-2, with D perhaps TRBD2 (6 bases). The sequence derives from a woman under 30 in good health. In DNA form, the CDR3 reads TGCGCCAGCAGTGAGCAATCGGGGGTTACCGGGGAGCTGTTTTTT. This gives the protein CASSEQSGVTGELFF.